This T cell receptor beta chain came from a study of CD8 T cells in ankylosing spondylitis. Study observations and caveats: What appeared characteristic of ankylosing spondylitis blood was a TCR beta motif of 7 or 8 highly homologous variants. The authors found the disease-linked clones to be CD8+ and relatively rare in peripheral blood. Significant enrichment of disease-linked clones was reportedly seen in matched ankylosing spondylitis synovial fluid.

Quantitative molecular-barcoded 5'-RACE generated the TCR beta libraries. TCRdb reprocessed the 5' RACE reads with MiXCR, giving one entry per CDR3 protein. The sample includes approximately 540,000 distinct CDR3 sequences, over 9.5% of them seen just once. Germline loops: CDR1 SGHTA, CDR2 FQGNSA. Trimming removed 9 bases at V and 3 bases at J, with 9 bases between. The CDR3 is 13 amino acids. Notes on this clonotype: The antigen is unknown.

The clonotype was recovered from a male donor with ankylosing spondylitis. The V gene is TRBV7-2, the J gene TRBJ1-6; no clear D gene. Sample: blood, either unsorted or a sorted T cell fraction (not recorded which). CDR3 sequence reads: CASLAHYNSPLHF. The CDR3 nucleotides read TGTGCCAGTCTGGCCCACTATAATTCACCCCTCCACTTT.